These 18 T cell receptor beta chains were sequenced from one sample in a study of T cell repertoires in cytomegalovirus infection. The antigens these receptors bind are not known. TCRdb used MiXCR to reprocess the reads, holding one entry per CDR3 protein. The profile shows some 800,000 distinct CDR3 sequences, 25% to 35% of them singletons. The source material was cultured CD8+ T cells from PBMCs, sampled from culture after CMV antigen stimulation. The origin of the receptors is a human donor in good health (CMV status not recorded). Some clones in this sample may be carry-over from other donors' samples.

The chain has TRBV27 and TRBJ1-3; D uncertain. Trimming stripped 5 bases from V and 2 bases from J, with 16 bases between. The CDR3 is 16 residues long. Per the germline V gene, CDR1 is MNHEY and CDR2 is SMNVEV (reference sequence). The CDR3 loop reads CASSLRTTEAGNTIYF. The CDR3 bases are TGTGCCAGCAGTCTCAGGACGACTGAGGCTGGAAACACCATATATTTT.

The chain is built from TRBV9 and TRBJ2-3, with D perhaps TRBD2 (6 bases). From germline, CDR1 is SGDLS and CDR2 YYNGEE. Trimming removed 1 base from V and 2 bases from J, with 11 bases in between. The CDR3 length is 15 residues. CDR3 nucleotide sequence: TGTGCCAGCAGCGTACGCCGGGGGTACACAGATACGCAGTATTTT. Residues: CASSVRRGYTDTQYF.

CDR3 coding DNA: TGTGCTAGTGGTTGGCCGGCCGGACAGGCGAACACTGAAGCTTTCTTT. Its translation: CASGWPAGQANTEAFF. The chain uses TRBV12-5 and TRBJ1-1; TRBD1 aligns across 7 bases. J was trimmed by 1 base and V by 4 bases; bases with no gene match: 9. Per the germline V gene, CDR1 is LGHNT and CDR2 is FRNRAP. This CDR3 has 16 amino acids. Using reference TRBV12-5 and TRBJ1-1 for the parts outside the CDR3, the full variable domain is DARVTQTPRHKVTEMGQEVTMRCQPILGHNTVFWYRQTMMQGLELLAYFRNRAPLDDSGMPKDRFSAEMPDATLATLKIQPSEPRDSAVYFCASGWPAGQANTEAFFGQGTRLTVV.

J is TRBJ2-7 and V is TRBV2, with D possibly being TRBD1 or TRBD2 (5 bases each). Trimming pared 4 bases from V and 2 bases from J, leaving 18 bases between. Germline CDR1 reads SNHLY; CDR2 reads FYNNEI. CDR3 length equals 16 residues. For the CDR3, the DNA is TGTGCCAGCAGTGCTGGGACGACAGTAACTACCTACGAGCAGTACTTC. Translating it yields CASSAGTTVTTYEQYF.

This clonotype was detected a few times. The V and J genes are TRBV7-3 and TRBJ2-1; 9 bases fit TRBD1. Germline assignment: CDR1 SGHTA and CDR2 FQGTGA. The V and J ends lost 1 base and 7 bases, in that order; junction bases with no gene match: 5. The CDR3 is 15 amino acids. The CDR3 nucleotides read TGTGCCAGCAGCTTAATCTGGACAGGGGATAATGAGCAGTTCTTC. Protein sequence: CASSLIWTGDNEQFF.

This clonotype was counted once. With a much larger clone just one base away, this may be a read error. The CDR3 does not end in the conserved phenylalanine or tryptophan, so this is likely a read error. This chain links TRBV7-8 with TRBJ1-3; D is uncertain. This CDR3 region has 13 residues. Germline lookup yields CDR1 SGHVS and CDR2 FQNEAQ. Trimming pared 7 bases from V and 0 bases from J, leaving 7 bases between. CDR3 residues: CASTPNSGNTIYC. DNA of the CDR3: TGTGCCAGCACCCCTAACTCTGGAAACACCATATATTGT.

This clonotype was recorded at least ten times. This rearrangement joins TRBV7-6 to TRBJ2-3; D could derive from TRBD1 or TRBD2 (6 bases each). The CDR3 length is 15 residues. Germline V gives CDR1 SGHVS, CDR2 FNYEAQ. V was shortened by 4 bases and J by 0 bases, with 11 bases between the two germline ends. The CDR3 bases are TGTGCCAGCAGCTCCCGGGGGCTAAGCACAGATACGCAGTATTTT. Protein: CASSSRGLSTDTQYF. Based on the CDR3 plus reference TRBV7-6 and TRBJ2-3, the full variable domain is GAGVSQSPRYKVTKRGQDVALRCDPISGHVSLYWYRQALGQGPEFLTYFNYEAQQDKSGLPNDRFSAERPEGSISTLTIQRTEQRDSAMYRCASSSRGLSTDTQYFGPGTRLTVL.

The chain employs TRBV5-1 and TRBJ1-2; D not resolved. The CDR3 loop spans 16 amino acids. Germline loops: CDR1 SGHRS, CDR2 YFSETQ. Trimming stripped 0 bases from V and 4 bases from J, with 16 bases between. DNA of the CDR3: TGCGCCAGCAGCTTGGAAGCTCCCGCCAACATCTATGGCTACACCTTC. Amino acids: CASSLEAPANIYGYTF.

This clonotype was observed a handful of times. The rearrangement uses TRBV12-3 or TRBV12-4 and TRBJ2-4; D ambiguous. This CDR3 region has 12 residues. Between the trimmed V and J ends, which lost 1 base and 9 bases, there was a span of 7 bases. CDR3 coding DNA: TGTGCCAGCAGTTTAGGCCGGCGCATTCAGTACTTC. This gives the protein CASSLGRRIQYF.

CDR3 coding DNA: TGTGCCAGCAGCTTAAGGGGACAGGGATTCCCCGGGGAGCTGTTTTTT. It encodes CASSLRGQGFPGELFF. J is TRBJ2-2 and V is TRBV7-9; 9 bases line up with TRBD1. The V and J ends lost 2 bases and 6 bases, in that order; junction bases with no gene match: 7. Germline CDR1 and CDR2: SEHNR and FQNEAQ (reference sequence). The CDR3 is made up of 16 amino acids.

This clonotype has only a few counts. The chain employs TRBV10-3 and TRBJ1-5; TRBD1 matches at 7 bases. Germline CDR1 ENHRY, CDR2 SYGVKD. V dropped 3 bases and J dropped 5; count of bases not matched to a gene: 10. The CDR3 length is 16 residues. DNA for the CDR3: TGTGCCATCAGTGACCACGACAGGGTAGGGGATCAGCCCCAGCATTTT. Translating it yields CAISDHDRVGDQPQHF.

This clonotype was counted many times. The V call is TRBV9, the J call TRBJ2-1, with D possibly being TRBD1 (5 bases). The CDR3 is 15 amino acids. V dropped 0 bases and J dropped 5 bases, with 12 bases sitting between them. The germline gives CDR1 SGDLS, CDR2 YYNGEE. CDR3 sequence (DNA): TGTGCCAGCAGCGTAGTGCAGGGCTGGAACAATGAGCAGTTCTTC. It is translated as CASSVVQGWNNEQFF.

V usage is TRBV6-6 and J usage is TRBJ1-1, with a weak D call TRBD1 (6 bases). Per germline, CDR1 MNHNY and CDR2 SVGAGI (reference sequence). This CDR3 comprises 14 residues. V lost 2 bases and J 1 base, leaving 8 bases between the germline ends. The CDR3 DNA reads as TGTGCCAGCAGTTACCCGACAGGGAACACTGAAGCTTTCTTT. This codes for CASSYPTGNTEAFF.

The chain uses TRBV9 and TRBJ2-6; tentatively, D is TRBD1 or TRBD2 (5 bases each). The V and J ends lost 1 base and 4 bases respectively, with 15 bases between them. CDR3 size: 17 residues. Germline CDR1 SGDLS, CDR2 YYNGEE. CDR3 sequence (DNA): TGTGCCAGCAGCGTACCTACTGGGGGTTCGGGGGCCAACGTCCTGACTTTC. It is translated as CASSVPTGGSGANVLTF.

The V call is TRBV20-1, the J call TRBJ1-3; a possible D gene is TRBD1 (5 bases). In germline, CDR1 is DFQATT, CDR2 SNEGSKA (reference sequence). Trimming removed 0 bases at V and 5 bases at J, with 14 bases between. This CDR3 has 15 amino acids. CDR3 in DNA: TGCAGTGCTAGAGATCTGACCGAGGGGCGAAACACCATATATTTT. The encoded protein is CSARDLTEGRNTIYF.

This chain uses TRBV27 with TRBJ2-7; 7 positions agree with TRBD2. Germline CDR1 reads MNHEY; CDR2 reads SMNVEV (reference sequence). With 6 bases clipped from V and 4 bases from J, the junction kept 12 bases outside the gene matches. The length of the CDR3 is 15 residues. CDR3 nucleotide sequence: TGTGCCAGCAGCTTGGGAGGGGCAAATACGTACGAGCAGTACGTC. Translating gives CASSLGGANTYEQYV.

This clonotype showed up just a few times. CDR3 sequence reads: CASTTGSSLSGYTF. In nucleotides, the CDR3 is TGTGCTAGCACTACGGGTTCCTCCCTAAGCGGCTACACCTTC. V usage is TRBV12-5 and J usage is TRBJ1-2, with D hard to call. Between the trimmed V and J ends, which lost 9 bases and 8 bases, there was a span of 22 bases. The CDR3 contains 14 residues. CDR1 and CDR2 (germline): LGHNT, FRNRAP.

This clonotype was found a few times. In nucleotides, the CDR3 is TGTGCCAGCAGTTCCTCGGGCTTTCTTAAGGAGGATCAGCCCCAGCATTTT. This gives the protein CASSSSGFLKEDQPQHF. The gene calls are TRBV27 and TRBJ1-5; no firm D call. Trimming stripped 4 bases from V and 5 bases from J, with 21 bases between. The germline CDR1 and CDR2 sequences are MNHEY and SMNVEV (reference sequence). The CDR3 sequence is 17 residues long.